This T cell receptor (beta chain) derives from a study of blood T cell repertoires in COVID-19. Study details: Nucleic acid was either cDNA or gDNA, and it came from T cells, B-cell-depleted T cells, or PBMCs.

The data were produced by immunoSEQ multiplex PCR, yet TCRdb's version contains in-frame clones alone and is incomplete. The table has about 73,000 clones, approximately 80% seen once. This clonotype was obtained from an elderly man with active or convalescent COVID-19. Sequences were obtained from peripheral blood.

The CDR3 region has the DNA TGTGCCAGCAGCTTAGAAACAGGGACTAGCGGGAGGGCCGAGCAGTACTTC. Its translation: CASSLETGTSGRAEQYF. The V and J genes are TRBV11-3 and TRBJ2-7; 16 bases fit TRBD2. Trimming at V came to 0 bases and at J to 6 bases, leaving 5 bases not matched to a gene. Germline V gives CDR1 SGHNT, CDR2 YENEEA. This CDR3 comprises 17 residues.